This T cell receptor (beta chain) comes out of a study of graft-versus-host responses after intestinal transplantation. Study background: Recipients had transplants, and these were multivisceral, liver-intestinal, or isolated intestinal. For around 3 years after anti-thymocyte globulin induction, all recipients took tacrolimus and steroids.

Study-wide results and caveats: Marrow from the recipient contained GvH clones, some of which had appeared first in ileum or blood. Peak circulating GvH clone levels were associated with early post-transplant HvG declines.

V was pared by 6 bases and J by 3 bases, with 6 bases of the junction left unmatched. The germline gives CDR1 LGHNT, CDR2 FRNRAP. The CDR3 is 14 residues long. The repertoire was sequenced with immunoSEQ multiplex PCR; TCRdb's copy has only in-frame clones and lacks some. The table shows 35,000 to 40,000 clones, with about 85% occurring only once. On this clone itself: The antigen is not known.

Intraepithelial and lamina propria lymphocytes were released after the graft tissue was processed. The sequencing here drew on ileum tissue, taken around 200 days after intestinal transplant. The chain links TRBV12-5 to TRBJ2-5, with 8 bases matching TRBD1. The receptor was derived from a human patient who received an intestinal transplant, so some T cells may come from the graft donor. The CDR3 DNA is TGTGCTAGTGGCCGTGGGGGACAGGAAGAGACCCAGTACTTC. This sequence encodes CASGRGGQEETQYF.